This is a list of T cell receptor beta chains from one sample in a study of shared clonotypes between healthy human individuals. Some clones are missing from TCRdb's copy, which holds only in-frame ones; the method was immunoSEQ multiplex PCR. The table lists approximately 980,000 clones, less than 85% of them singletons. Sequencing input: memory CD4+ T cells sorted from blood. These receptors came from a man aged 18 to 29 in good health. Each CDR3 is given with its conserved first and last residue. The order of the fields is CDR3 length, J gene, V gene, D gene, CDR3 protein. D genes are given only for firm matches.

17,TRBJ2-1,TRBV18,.,CASSQRVSGDTYNEQFF
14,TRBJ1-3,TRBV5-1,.,CASSESNSGNTIYF
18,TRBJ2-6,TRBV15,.,CATSRVTLPFSGANVLTF
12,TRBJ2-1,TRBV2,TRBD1,CASRQGLDEQFF
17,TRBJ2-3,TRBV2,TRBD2,CASSDRGLAGGIDTQYF
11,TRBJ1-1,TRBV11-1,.,CASSLNSEAFF
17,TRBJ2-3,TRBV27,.,CASSLSPGLAGTDTQYF
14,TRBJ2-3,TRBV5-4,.,CASSSPPWTDTQYF
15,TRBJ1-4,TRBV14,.,CASSRNIQDREKLFF
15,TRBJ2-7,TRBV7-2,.,CASSLSGTPSYEQYF
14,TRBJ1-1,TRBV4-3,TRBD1,CASSQGDRVTEAFF
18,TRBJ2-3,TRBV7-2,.,CASSLGGSTGTGTDTQYF
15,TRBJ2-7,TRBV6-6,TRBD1,CASITGTGGADEQYF
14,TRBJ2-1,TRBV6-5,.,CATRGFLEADEQFF
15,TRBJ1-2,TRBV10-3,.,CAISPGRSTNYGYTF
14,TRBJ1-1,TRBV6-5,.,CASSYKRGSTEAFF
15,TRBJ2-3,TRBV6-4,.,CASSIRASPTDTQYF